This TCR beta chain was recovered during a study of cytomegalovirus exposure and HLA in healthy donors (dated by TCRdb to about 2017). About the study as a whole: An earlier analysis of under 600 of the donors reported about 250 Gb of sequence data and 100 million to 140 million unique TCR beta sequences from 150 million to 200 million T cells. An early release that covered 500 to 800 HLA-typed donors contained around 300 gigabases of sequencing data and roughly 84 million unique TCR sequences. Among the roughly 430 genotyped donors, more than 70% belonged to the genetic ancestry cluster associated with self-reported Caucasian donors. The study aimed to test whether cataloging public T cell receptors could reveal signatures of past pathogen exposure. The study used immunosequencing to profile the T cell repertoires of 670 or so subjects and linked those repertoires to cytomegalovirus serostatus. In addition to the first cohort of roughly 670 subjects, a separate validation cohort of under 150 different subjects was used. To predict cytomegalovirus infection status, the study brought together high-throughput TCR immunosequencing, statistical association of individual TCRs with disease status, and machine learning. In a later analysis, previously published TCR beta repertoires from 666 donors were re-analyzed and high-resolution HLA genotyping was added so that TCR occurrence patterns could be studied. Rather than using new phenotypic data, the later analysis identified candidate immune exposures from TCR beta sequences and from how often those sequences occurred across donors. To decide whether each TCR beta V gene segment behaved as functional or pseudogenic, an earlier analysis of over 500 of the donors relied on high-throughput TCR beta sequencing. Alongside the repertoire data, information on donor age, sex, ethnicity and CMV serostatus was compiled. A later genetic analysis took genome-wide SNP genotypes for about 55% of the 666 donors and used that subset as a discovery cohort. All discovery cohort repertoires had been generated using a single sequencing platform. HLA typing covered class I and class II loci at four-digit resolution. The number of typed donors differed by locus: roughly 620-630 for A, B, C, DRB1 and DQB1; 500 to 550 for DQA1; 600 to 610 for DPA1; and about 470 for DPB1. About five DR-DQ haplotypes were treated as single units for association and clustering because of strong linkage in the cohort. Among around 400 genotyped donors of the cohort, an average of approximately 250,000 unique TCR beta nucleotide sequences were sequenced per donor, roughly 20% of them non-productive.

The cohort was made up of approximately 700 healthy bone marrow donors. At the time of sampling, all cohort members were nominally healthy, though unrecorded immune exposures were likely present. Of the roughly 630 cohort members, just under 300 had a positive CMV serostatus and 352 had a negative one, while no CMV serostatus was recorded for the donor. Each donor provided a peripheral blood sample, and peripheral blood mononuclear cells were used for TCR beta sequencing. The Qiagen DNeasy Blood Extraction Kit was used to extract genomic DNA from the blood cell samples. The library was built by means of the immunoSEQ multiplex PCR assay. A mixture of 60 forward primers for TCR Vbeta segments and 13 reverse primers for TCR Jbeta segments was used in the multiplex PCR. Amplification of the CDR3 region of rearranged TCR beta genes was performed with a multiplex PCR assay on genomic DNA. Amplified TCR beta libraries were sequenced as 87-base-pair reads on the Illumina HiSeq System. Under the source paper's analysis protocol: In a later analysis, tens of millions of unique TCR beta chains were counted across the 500 to 850 repertoires, and approximately 11 million of these chains were shared by at least two donors. Raw reads were error-corrected and collapsed into unique sequences with a nearest-neighbor algorithm that merged closely related sequences to remove PCR and sequencing errors. To assign V, D and J gene segments, CDR3 sequences were aligned to IMGT reference sequences. For a sequence to be retained, a match of at least six nucleotides was required to both a V gene segment and a J gene segment. Rearrangements were classified as productive when the CDR3 lacked stop codons and remained in frame with V and J, and all other rearrangements were classified as non-productive. CDR3 was defined by IMGT convention, running from the second conserved V-encoded cysteine to the conserved J-encoded phenylalanine. The earlier analysis of a few hundred of the donors excluded any sequence lacking an unambiguous match to a single V gene segment. An earlier analysis of approximately 590 of the donors classified V segments as functional when productive rearrangements were above 56.7% and as segregating when the standard deviation between donors was above 5%. A statistical classification framework was developed to diagnose cytomegalovirus status using the catalog of TCR beta chain sequences. In a later analysis, TCR nucleotide sequences were compared against IMGT/GENE-DB human TR gene sequences so that V and J genes could be assigned. The TCRdist pipeline was used in a later analysis to assign CDR3 sequences and most-parsimonious VDJ recombination scenarios. In a later analysis, each TCR beta chain was defined by its CDR3 amino acid sequence together with its V-gene family, and reads lacking a unique V-gene family were excluded. A later analysis removed roughly 590 highly shared, low-generation-probability nucleotide sequences to deal with suspected cross-contamination and a sequencing artifact. In a later analysis, a clonal expansion index for each public chain was calculated from normalized within-repertoire ranks of inferred template counts. A later analysis computed generation probabilities with a VDJ recombination model fitted to out-of-frame rearrangements, and checked the results against IGoR. In a later analysis, hypergeometric tests were used to score TCR-TCR, TCR-HLA and TCR-CMV co-occurrence, with a repertoire-size bias correction applied to TCR pairs. To estimate false discovery rates, a later analysis permuted the HLA or CMV assignments 20 times. In a later analysis, co-occurring TCRs were grouped with DBSCAN, and TCRdist sequence similarity was added when clustering was performed within HLA-allele-positive subsets. Repertoires with fewer than 30,000 or more than 120,000 public chains, plus five repertoires with anomalous nucleotide sharing, were excluded from co-occurrence clustering. In its TCRdb copy, this immuneACCESS table keeps in-frame sequences only and misses some clones. Where compared with another copy, unresolved V genes explain less than half of these, and the others have no known cause. Clonal size and the V and J genes are those of that table, whereas D and trimming came from the DNA. The sample includes about 150,000 clones, with around three quarters observed a single time. The ten top clones hold 4.8% of the sample.

Of note for this clone: Its antigen has not been determined. One base away there is no much larger clone; base qualities are not given.

What the authors observed across the whole study: A few of the identified cytomegalovirus-associated TCR beta chains were confirmed in vitro to be specific for cytomegalovirus antigens. According to a later analysis, TCR association rates differed among HLA loci, with DRB1 alleles showing the most associated TCRs and HLA-C alleles showing the fewest. A total of 150 to 200 TCR beta chains were listed by the study as associated with cytomegalovirus. A group of highly shared sequence variants was considered likely to be a technical artifact of the sequencing pipeline. V-gene and J-gene trimming of TCR beta chains was associated with a missense DCLRE1C variant in a later genetic analysis, and the association was replicated in an independent cohort. HLA typing was unavailable for some donors at each locus, so association tests used only the typed subset. Linkage disequilibrium might explain the correlated functional status among segregating V segments, but an unknown experimental factor could not be ruled out. In a later analysis, most CMV-associated TCR beta chains were found to appear HLA-restricted, with HLA associations seemingly driven largely by CMV exposure. When HLA alleles, especially DR and DQ, strongly co-occurred, attributing TCR associations to individual alleles was difficult. CMV serostatus was the only immune exposure information available for the cohort. According to a later analysis, parvovirus B19, influenza, CMV and Epstein-Barr virus appeared linked to several top co-occurrence clusters. At a false discovery rate of 0.05, a later analysis linked under 20,000 TCR beta sequences to specific HLA alleles. The cohort was sequenced for TCR beta chains only, and without alpha or paired-chain data the features that could be detected were limited. According to a later genetic analysis, donors in an Asian-associated ancestry cluster had fewer N-insertions in productive TCRs than the approximately 700-donor mean. A later analysis found that HLA-associated TCR beta chains were more clonally expanded and had lower generation probabilities than equally common non-associated chains. Sequencing depth was assumed to be roughly uniform across donors in the presence/absence analyses, though that assumption may not hold. The earlier analysis of a few hundred of the donors excluded over 15 rarely observed V segments, including chromosome 9 orphons, because counts were too low. A further reported finding was that TCR beta sequences accurately predicted the HLA-A and HLA-B alleles for most subjects in the first cohort. The authors suggested that the approach could potentially be extended to other disease states and immunological phenotypes. In an earlier analysis of around 500 of the donors, most TCR beta V segments appeared in productive rearrangements about 87% or about 30% of the time, broadly matching IMGT annotations. The classifier was reported to diagnose cytomegalovirus status with high specificity and sensitivity in both the original cohort and the validation cohort. While some public TCRs were present in many individuals, most TCR sequences turned up only very rarely across donors.

Sequencing was carried out using PBMCs. The TCR sequence derives from a man aged 25-45 years in good health.

The CDR3 region reads CASSLAQDSPLHF. The nucleotides read TGCGCCAGCAGCTTGGCCCAGGATTCACCCCTCCACTTT. Rearrangement joined TRBV5-1 to TRBJ1-6; the D gene assignment is ambiguous. From the cysteine through the phenylalanine, the CDR3 covers 13 amino acids. The DNA shown is the 39-base CDR3, in frame from base 1. CDR1 and CDR2, per the germline V gene, are SGHRS and YFSETQ. Trimming removed 0 bases from V and 8 bases from J, leaving 6 bases between the germline ends.